This T cell receptor (beta chain) was sequenced in a study of identifying expanded T cells in peripheral blood. This CDR3 has 20 residues. After removal of 7 bases from V and 7 bases from J, the junction contained 28 bases not matched to a gene. Germline CDR1 is LNHDA and CDR2 is SQIVND (reference sequence). Sequenced by immunoSEQ multiplex PCR; TCRdb stores in-frame clones only, minus some. The sample records under 95,000 clones, approximately 91% being singletons. The sequencing input was blood. The sequence derives from a person between 18 and 75 years old in good health. The V and J genes are TRBV19 and TRBJ2-1, with 7 positions matching TRBD1. The CDR3 is CASTLRSGTDLLWVGNEQFF. The CDR3 DNA sequence: TGTGCCAGTACCCTCCGGTCCGGGACAGATTTACTGTGGGTTGGTAATGAGCAGTTCTTC.